This T cell receptor beta chain was sequenced for a study of beta chain features in type 1 diabetes. General observations from the study: Among patients with Type 1 diabetes, TCRB CDR3s were moderately but significantly shorter in every one of the four CD4+ subsets. With patients and controls alike, PCR might favor shorter templates to an equal degree.

Comment on this clone: Its antigen is not identified.

Per the germline V gene, CDR1 is LGHNT and CDR2 is FRNRAP. The V and J ends lost 5 bases and 12 bases respectively, with 17 bases between them. The CDR3 sequence is 13 residues long. Expressed TCRB transcripts were sequenced because the entire RNA isolate underwent reverse transcription. Each sample of naive, central memory or regulatory T cells had, on average, around 3.3 million reads. Only in-frame clones appear in the TCRdb table, and some are missing; sequencing was by immunoSEQ multiplex PCR. The table has about 180,000 clones, about 13% seen once. In total, each donor contributed a single heparinised blood draw that averaged roughly 100 mL.

This TCR derives from a woman under 30 in good health. The sample taken for sequencing was central memory CD4+ T cells from blood. The V gene is TRBV12-5, the J gene TRBJ2-1; D perhaps matches TRBD2 (7 bases). This chain's CDR3 is CASGPEGGVGQFF. The CDR3 coding sequence is TGTGCTAGTGGTCCCGAGGGGGGGGTAGGGCAGTTCTTC.